What follows are 20 T cell receptor beta chains derived from one specimen sequenced in a study of Ad26.COV2.S vaccination and SARS-CoV-2 variants. TCRdb keeps only in-frame clones here, not all; method: immunoSEQ multiplex PCR. This sample carries some 340,000 clones, approximately 86% of them seen once, and the ten largest clones take around 2%. Treatment of the sample: roughly 18 received Ad26.COV2.S at low or high dose, single or two shots; several received placebo; per-sample allocation not given. Sample collection was performed on day 63 after the first vaccine or placebo injection. This specimen consisted of peripheral blood, obtained in a trial of Ad26.COV2.S vaccine versus placebo. Receptors originate from a person aged 18-65 years who received the Ad26.COV2.S COVID-19 vaccine or a placebo.

The V gene is TRBV29-1, the J gene TRBJ1-5, with a tentative D call TRBD1 (5 bases). The germline V gene encodes CDR1 SQVTM and CDR2 ANQGSEA. Trimming shortened V by 4 bases and J by 0 bases, and 13 bases separated the two germline ends. CDR3 length equals 15 residues. The CDR3 loop is CSVGVAGDSNQPQHF. DNA for the CDR3: TGCAGCGTTGGTGTGGCGGGGGATAGCAATCAGCCCCAGCATTTT. The variable domain in full, with the rest retrieved from reference TRBV29-1 and TRBJ1-5, is SAVISQKPSRDICQRGTSLTIQCQVDSQVTMMFWYRQQPGQSLTLIATANQGSEATYESGFVIDKFPISRPNLTFSTLTVSNMSPEDSSIYLCSVGVAGDSNQPQHFGDGTRLSIL.

This clone has a handful of counts. The chain combines TRBV29-1 with TRBJ2-5; 11 bases map to TRBD1. V shed 5 bases and J 9 bases; nucleotides not matched to a gene: 11. This CDR3 comprises 14 residues. Germline CDR1 is SQVTM and CDR2 is ANQGSEA. DNA for the CDR3: TGCAGCGTTAACCCGGGACAGGGGGTGACGGCCCAGTACTTC. Translation gives CSVNPGQGVTAQYF.

V and J are TRBV28 and TRBJ2-7; D call uncertain. Deletions cut 4 bases from V and 7 bases from J, with 23 bases between. CDR3 length equals 16 residues. Germline V gene sequence: CDR1 MDHEN, CDR2 SYDVKM. The CDR3 spells CASSSRPRSRFSEQYF. In nucleotides, the CDR3 is TGTGCCAGCAGTTCCCGTCCCAGATCCCGGTTTAGTGAGCAGTACTTC.

The chain's CDR3 is CSVAYRGANTEAFF. CDR3 DNA sequence: TGCAGCGTTGCTTACAGGGGAGCAAACACTGAAGCTTTCTTT. The chain employs TRBV29-1 and TRBJ1-1, with TRBD1 matching over 7 bases. There are 14 residues in the CDR3. V was pared by 4 bases and J by 2 bases, with 7 bases of the junction left unmatched. Germline CDR1 is SQVTM and CDR2 is ANQGSEA. Full variable domain (rest looked up from reference TRBV29-1 and TRBJ1-1): SAVISQKPSRDICQRGTSLTIQCQVDSQVTMMFWYRQQPGQSLTLIATANQGSEATYESGFVIDKFPISRPNLTFSTLTVSNMSPEDSSIYLCSVAYRGANTEAFFGQGTRLTVV.

This clone was seen just once. This chain links TRBV3-1 (or the pseudogene TRBV3-2) with TRBJ1-4; 9 bases map to TRBD1. From germline, CDR1 is LGHDT and CDR2 YNNKEL (reference sequence). The CDR3 sequence is 17 residues long. The J segment lost 8 bases and the V segment lost 1 base, leaving 11 bases of the junction unmatched. The CDR3 region has the DNA TGTGCCAGCAGCCAAGGATCCCGGACAGGGGCAGAAGAAAAACTGTTTTTT. Protein sequence: CASSQGSRTGAEEKLFF.

The chain combines TRBV5-1 with TRBJ2-7; 7 bases are shared with TRBD1. With 4 bases clipped from V and 2 bases from J, the junction kept 6 bases outside the gene matches. The CDR3 is 14 residues long. The V gene's germline CDR1 is SGHRS and CDR2 YFSETQ. The DNA of the CDR3 is TGCGCCAGCAGCCCGACAGGGAGCCCCTACGAGCAGTACTTC. Amino acids: CASSPTGSPYEQYF.

The count of this clone is one. The rearrangement joins TRBV7-9 to TRBJ1-1; D is unresolved. Per germline, CDR1 SEHNR and CDR2 FQNEAQ (reference sequence). The CDR3 sequence is 14 residues long. The germline V and J ends were trimmed by 2 bases and 4 bases, with 11 bases remaining between them. The CDR3 loop is CASSLPIGSTEAFF. The CDR3 DNA reads TGTGCCAGCAGCTTACCGATAGGGAGCACTGAAGCTTTCTTT.

The chain combines TRBV11-3 with TRBJ2-5; D assignment may be TRBD1 or TRBD2 (6 bases each). This CDR3 comprises 15 residues. Germline CDR1 is SGHNT and CDR2 is YENEEA. Trimming took 2 bases from V and 2 from J, leaving 12 bases between them. CDR3 nucleotide sequence: TGTGCCAGCAGCTTAAGGAGGGGGACTCAAGAGACCCAGTACTTC. This gives the protein CASSLRRGTQETQYF.

V usage is TRBV25-1 and J usage is TRBJ1-1; D gene ambiguous. This CDR3 spans 18 amino acids. V shed 3 bases and J shed 1 base, with 21 bases lying between them. From germline, CDR1 is MGHDK and CDR2 SYGVNS. The CDR3 region has the DNA TGTGCCAGCAGTGACGCCGGCGGAGGCCGGAGCGGGAACACTGAAGCTTTCTTT. Protein: CASSDAGGGRSGNTEAFF.

This rearrangement joins TRBV7-3 to TRBJ1-6; a possible D gene is TRBD1 (5 bases). The V gene's germline CDR1 is SGHTA and CDR2 FQGTGA. This CDR3 has 18 amino acids. Trimming took 4 bases from V and 0 from J, leaving 16 bases between them. This CDR3 is CASSSEGPGSSYNSPLHF. As DNA, the CDR3 is TGTGCCAGCAGCTCAGAAGGGCCAGGGAGCTCCTATAATTCACCCCTCCACTTT.

The V and J genes are TRBV7-6 and TRBJ1-1; D is unclear. This CDR3 region has 13 residues. V lost 5 bases, J lost 3 bases, and 10 bases lay in between. Germline values: CDR1 SGHVS, CDR2 FNYEAQ. DNA for the CDR3: TGTGCCAGCAGCGTGGCCATTTACACTGAAGCTTTCTTT. Translating it yields CASSVAIYTEAFF.

CDR3 amino acids: CASSYGFEEWETQYF. CDR3 bases: TGTGCCAGCAGTTATGGTTTTGAGGAGTGGGAGACCCAGTACTTC. The chain is built from TRBV6-5 and TRBJ2-5, with unresolved D. The CDR3 is made up of 15 amino acids. V lost 3 bases and J 5 bases, leaving 16 bases between the germline ends. Germline CDR1 reads MNHEY; CDR2 reads SVGAGI.

The gene calls are TRBV19 and TRBJ2-7; 11 bases match TRBD1. The germline V gene has CDR1 LNHDA and CDR2 SQIVND (reference sequence). CDR3 size: 13 residues. V gave up 8 bases and J gave up 6 bases; unmatched junction bases: 6. The CDR3 spells CASQDRGLGEQYF. In DNA form, the CDR3 reads TGTGCCAGTCAGGACAGGGGGCTCGGCGAGCAGTACTTC.

The rearrangement uses TRBV10-3 and TRBJ2-7, with D perhaps assigned TRBD1 or TRBD2 (5 bases each). Germline CDR1 and CDR2: ENHRY and SYGVKD. Trimming shortened V by 6 bases and J by 1 base, and 10 bases separated the two germline ends. CDR3 length: 13 residues. CDR3 protein: CAIRGDASYEQYF. DNA for the CDR3: TGTGCCATCAGGGGGGACGCTTCCTACGAGCAGTACTTC.

This sequence joins TRBV2 and TRBJ2-1; 7 bases are shared with TRBD1. V was pared by 4 bases and J by 8 bases, with 14 bases of the junction left unmatched. Germline assignment: CDR1 SNHLY and CDR2 FYNNEI. This CDR3 region has 16 residues. CDR3 sequence: CASSAQGLSGSDEQFF. CDR3 sequence (DNA): TGTGCCAGCAGTGCACAGGGGCTTTCAGGGAGCGATGAGCAGTTCTTC.

This chain joins TRBV11-1 and TRBJ2-5; either TRBD1 or TRBD2 may supply D (7 bases each). Germline CDR1 is SGHAT and CDR2 is FQDESV (reference sequence). Trimming left V 2 bases short and J 0 bases short, with 10 bases between. This CDR3 is built from 15 residues. The chain's CDR3 is CASSLQGGYQETQYF. The CDR3 DNA is TGTGCCAGCAGCTTACAGGGGGGGTACCAAGAGACCCAGTACTTC.

The gene calls are TRBV5-5 and TRBJ2-6; 8 bases agree with TRBD1. This CDR3 has 17 amino acids. Germline V gene data show CDR1 as SGHKS and CDR2 as YYEKEE (reference sequence). Unmatched junction bases numbered 6, after V lost 2 bases and J lost 2 bases. The CDR3 loop reads CASSFDGQGTGANVLTF. DNA of the CDR3: TGTGCCAGCAGCTTCGATGGACAGGGCACTGGGGCCAACGTCCTGACTTTC. Full variable domain (missing parts from reference TRBV5-5 and TRBJ2-6): DAGVTQSPTHLIKTRGQQVTLRCSPISGHKSVSWYQQVLGQGPQFIFQYYEKEERGRGNFPDRFSARQFPNYSSELNVNALLLGDSALYLCASSFDGQGTGANVLTFGAGSRLTVL.

This rearrangement joins TRBV5-1 to TRBJ1-5; D uncertain. The CDR3 runs 14 residues. CDR1 and CDR2 from the germline V gene are SGHRS and YFSETQ. Trimming left V 0 bases short and J 1 base short, with 5 bases between. The CDR3 DNA is TGCGCCAGCAGCTTGGGTAGCAGCAATCAGCCCCAGCATTTT. It codes for CASSLGSSNQPQHF.

The chain links TRBV11-2 to TRBJ1-2; tentatively, D is TRBD1 (5 bases). The CDR3 covers 14 residues. CDR1 is SGHAT, CDR2 FQNNGV, per germline. The ends were cut back, 5 bases at V and 2 bases at J, with 12 bases in the middle. The DNA for the CDR3 is TGTGCCAGCAGCCGACAGATTGCGAACTATGGCTACACCTTC. Translating it yields CASSRQIANYGYTF. The whole variable domain, remainder taken from reference TRBV11-2 and TRBJ1-2, is EAGVAQSPRYKIIEKRQSVAFWCNPISGHATLYWYQQILGQGPKLLIQFQNNGVVDDSQLPKDRFSAERLKGVDSTLKIQPAKLEDSAVYLCASSRQIANYGYTFGSGTRLTVV.

As concerns this clone: An end of the junction differs from the germline gene, which may be a read error. The CDR3 here is CASSPTSGGQGTQYF. The CDR3 DNA follows: TGTGCCAGCAGCCCAACTAGCGGAGGCCAAGGGACCCAGTACTTC. The V gene is TRBV7-2, the J gene TRBJ2-5, with TRBD2 matching over 8 bases. Germline CDR1 and CDR2: SGHTA and FQGNSA. The CDR3 covers 15 residues.